The T cell receptor (beta chain) under discussion was sequenced for a study of CD8 T cells in ankylosing spondylitis. Study-level results: Matched ankylosing spondylitis synovial fluid reportedly showed significant enrichment of disease-linked clones. What seemed typical of ankylosing spondylitis blood was a TCR beta motif built from 7 or 8 highly homologous variants.

It was by quantitative 5'-RACE with molecular barcodes that TCR beta libraries were made. MiXCR was run by TCRdb on the 5' RACE reads, yielding one entry per CDR3 protein. The data hold 200,000 to 250,000 distinct CDR3 sequences, with roughly 32% observed a single time. In the case of this clonotype: Its antigen is undetermined.

This CDR3 region has 13 residues. Trimming took off 2 bases at V and 3 bases at J, with 8 bases between the two ends. In germline, CDR1 is MNHEY, CDR2 SMNVEV (reference sequence). Sample: blood, either unsorted or a sorted T cell fraction (not recorded which). The chain employs TRBV27 and TRBJ2-7; perhaps TRBD1 as D (6 bases). The clonotype originates from a male donor with ankylosing spondylitis or in good health (not recorded which). CDR3 DNA: TGTGCCAGCAGTTTAAGGGGGAACTACGAGCAGTACTTC. It specifies CASSLRGNYEQYF.